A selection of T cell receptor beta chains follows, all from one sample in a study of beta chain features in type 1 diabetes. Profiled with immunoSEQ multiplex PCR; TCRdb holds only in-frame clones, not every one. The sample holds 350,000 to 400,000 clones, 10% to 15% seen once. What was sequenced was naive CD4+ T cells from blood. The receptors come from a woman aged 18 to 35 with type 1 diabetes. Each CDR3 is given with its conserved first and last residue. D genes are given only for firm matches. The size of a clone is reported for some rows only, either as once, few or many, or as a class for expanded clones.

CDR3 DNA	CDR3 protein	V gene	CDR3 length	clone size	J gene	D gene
TGTGCCAGCAGTTCCGGGACAGGCCCCGAGCATTTT	CASSSGTGPEHF	TRBV5-6	12	NA	TRBJ1-5	TRBD1
TGCGCCAGCAGCCAAGATAGCGGGCCGACAGATACGCAGTATTTT	CASSQDSGPTDTQYF	TRBV4-3	15	few	TRBJ2-3	TRBD2
TGCGCCAGCAGTCAAGGTCGCGATCGCTACGAGCAGTACTTC	CASSQGRDRYEQYF	TRBV23-1	14	few	TRBJ2-7	NA
TGTGCCACCAGCAGAGATCTGGGGGCGTCCGGATACGAGCAGTACTTC	CATSRDLGASGYEQYF	TRBV15	16	few	TRBJ2-7	NA
TGCGCCAGCAGCCCCAAGGGAGGCCTGGATCAGCCCCAGCATTTT	CASSPKGGLDQPQHF	TRBV5-1	15	NA	TRBJ1-5	NA
TGTGCCAGCAGCCCCCGGGAGACCCAGTACTTC	CASSPRETQYF	TRBV11-3	11	few	TRBJ2-5	NA
TGTGCCAGCACCACTTCTCCCCCTGAAGCTTTCTTT	CASTTSPPEAFF	TRBV14	12	few	TRBJ1-1	NA
TGTGCCAGTAGCGACGGAGTCTATGGCTACACCTTC	CASSDGVYGYTF	TRBV19	12	NA	TRBJ1-2	NA
TGTGCCAGCAGCGCCGTTGGGACAGGGGGCGTGGAGACCCAGTACTTC	CASSAVGTGGVETQYF	TRBV5-4	16	NA	TRBJ2-5	TRBD1
TGTGCCACCGGGCGCAGAACGACAGGGTTCGGAGGAAACACCATATATTTT	CATGRRTTGFGGNTIYF	TRBV15	17	few	TRBJ1-3	TRBD1
TGTGCCAGCATTACAGGGGGCAATCAGCCCCAGCATTTT	CASITGGNQPQHF	TRBV28	13	few	TRBJ1-5	TRBD1
TGTGCCAGCAGGCGGGGCACTAATGAAAAACTGTTTTTT	CASRRGTNEKLFF	TRBV11-2	13	few	TRBJ1-4	NA
TGTGCCAGCAGCTTACTATGGCAAGAGACCCAGTACTTC	CASSLLWQETQYF	TRBV7-2	13	few	TRBJ2-5	NA
TGTGCCAGCAGCTTAGAAGGGGCCGGGGCCAACGTCCTGACTTTC	CASSLEGAGANVLTF	TRBV11-2	15	NA	TRBJ2-6	NA
TGTGCCAGCAGTTATAGGTCGCAGGGCGAGCAGTACTTC	CASSYRSQGEQYF	TRBV6-5	13	NA	TRBJ2-7	NA
TGTGCCAGCAGCACGGACAGCGGGGTACCAGATACGCAGTATTTT	CASSTDSGVPDTQYF	TRBV7-9	15	few	TRBJ2-3	NA
TGCAGCGCCCAGGGACAGGGCAACACTGAAGCTTTCTTT	CSAQGQGNTEAFF	TRBV29-1	13	NA	TRBJ1-1	TRBD1
TGTGCCTGTCATCTAACAGGGGAGACCCAGTACTTC	CACHLTGETQYF	TRBV30	12	few	TRBJ2-5	NA
TGTGCCAGCAGCCCCGGGATCACAGATACGCAGTATTTT	CASSPGITDTQYF	TRBV6-6	13	NA	TRBJ2-3	NA
TGTGCCAGCAGCCCCGGACAAACGGCGGCGGCTGAGCAGTTCTTC	CASSPGQTAAAEQFF	TRBV4-2	15	few	TRBJ2-1	NA
TGTGCCAGTAGTCGAGGACTAGCGGGCAACACAGATACGCAGTATTTT	CASSRGLAGNTDTQYF	TRBV19	16	NA	TRBJ2-3	TRBD2
TGTGCCTTCGGGGAGATTTACAATGAGCAGTTCTTC	CAFGEIYNEQFF	TRBV30	12	few	TRBJ2-1	NA
TGTGCCAGCAGCTTACAGGGGACAGGGAGTCTGGGCGAGCAGTTCTTC	CASSLQGTGSLGEQFF	TRBV7-9	16	NA	TRBJ2-1	TRBD1
TGTGCCAGCAGCGTACCCCAGGGGGGAACGGGTGGCTACACCTTC	CASSVPQGGTGGYTF	TRBV5-8	15	NA	TRBJ1-2	TRBD1
TGCGCCAGCAGCCAAGAGAATCCCGGGTTCGGCAATCAGCCCCAGCATTTT	CASSQENPGFGNQPQHF	TRBV4-1	17	NA	TRBJ1-5	NA